This passage covers 30 T cell receptor beta chains from one sample sequenced in a study of T cell repertoires in cytomegalovirus infection (dated by TCRdb to the late 2010s). This specimen's treatment or condition label, per the study, means: in vitro stimulation with specific CMV peptide epitopes to enrich CMV-specific T cells. TCRdb names Illumina HiSeq 1500 as the instrument used. TCRdb took the public reads, trimmed them with fastp at Q25, ran MiXCR for clone calling and kept in-frame beta chains. Entries are consolidated by CDR3 protein sequence, retaining the most common genes and DNA. The sample table holds about 830,000 distinct CDR3 sequences, of which approximately 32% were seen once. Roughly an eighth of the sample is held by the ten biggest clonotypes. Their antigens remain unidentified. Source: cultured CD8+ T cells from PBMCs, taken from culture after CMV antigen stimulation. The origin of the receptors is a human donor in good health (CMV status not recorded). Some clones in this sample may be carry-over from other donors' samples.

There are many counts of this clonotype. The gene calls are TRBV11-3 and TRBJ2-3; 11 bases match TRBD2. The CDR3 runs 16 residues. Germline V gene lookup returns CDR1 SGHNT and CDR2 YENEEA. Trimming at V came to 5 bases and at J to 6 bases, leaving 10 bases not matched to a gene. CDR3 region: CASSPTSGGPRDTQYF. The CDR3, as DNA: TGTGCCAGCAGCCCAACTAGCGGGGGTCCCCGGGATACGCAGTATTTT.

This chain uses TRBV13 with TRBJ1-5; D gene ambiguous. Trimming took off 5 bases at V and 5 bases at J, with 16 bases between the two ends. From germline, CDR1 is PRHDT and CDR2 FYEKMQ (reference sequence). The CDR3 loop spans 15 amino acids. The CDR3 DNA is TGTGCCAGCAGCAACGGACTCGGAGGTGATCAGCCCCAGCATTTT. It yields the protein CASSNGLGGDQPQHF.

The chain joins TRBV6-2 or TRBV6-3 to TRBJ1-5, with D possibly matching TRBD1 (5 bases). The CDR3 extends over 13 amino acids. Per the germline V gene, CDR1 is MNHEY and CDR2 is SVGEGT. Trimming removed 8 bases from V and 5 bases from J, with 13 bases in between. DNA for the CDR3: TGTGCCAGCCTGAGCGGGGGAGATCAGCCCCAGCATTTT. It encodes CASLSGGDQPQHF.

This clonotype was recorded many times. The V and J genes are TRBV7-2 and TRBJ2-7; D remains unclear. Trimming took 3 bases from V and 2 from J, leaving 11 bases between them. CDR1 is SGHTA, CDR2 FQGNSA, per germline. CDR3 length: 14 amino acids. The CDR3 loop reads CASSFPDRTYEQYF. CDR3 DNA: TGTGCCAGCAGCTTCCCTGACCGGACCTACGAGCAGTACTTC.

The genes are TRBV6-2 or TRBV6-3 and TRBJ1-2; 12 nucleotides agree with TRBD1. The CDR3 is made up of 17 amino acids. In germline, CDR1 is MNHEY, CDR2 SVGEGT. Trimming removed 4 bases from V and 8 bases from J; junction bases left unmatched: 14. The CDR3 nucleotides read TGTGCCAGCAGTTTGACAGCCCCCGGGACAGGGGGCGCAGGCTACACCTTC. This sequence encodes CASSLTAPGTGGAGYTF.

This clonotype turned up a few times. The J gene is TRBJ2-1, the V gene TRBV7-9; 10 bases fit TRBD1. The germline CDR1 and CDR2 sequences are SEHNR and FQNEAQ (reference sequence). V was clipped by 5 bases and J by 10 bases; unmatched bases: 8. The CDR3 contains 14 residues. The DNA for the CDR3 is TGTGCCAGCAGCGTTGACAGGGGGCTGAAGGAGCAGTTCTTC. This codes for CASSVDRGLKEQFF.

This clonotype was picked up a small number of times. The rearrangement joins TRBV27 to TRBJ2-1; 10 nucleotides agree with TRBD2. V trimming: 5 bases; J trimming: 9 bases; junction bases outside the gene matches: 10. This CDR3 comprises 15 residues. Germline V lookup: CDR1 MNHEY, CDR2 SMNVEV (reference sequence). The CDR3 DNA is TGTGCCAGCAGTCAAGCTAGCGGGGGATCTAGTGAGCAGTTCTTC. Its translation: CASSQASGGSSEQFF.

The chain has TRBV7-9 and TRBJ2-4, with 10 nucleotides matching TRBD2. After removal of 2 bases from V and 8 bases from J, the junction contained 6 bases not matched to a gene. The CDR3 runs 15 residues. Germline V CDR1 and CDR2: SEHNR, FQNEAQ (reference sequence). As DNA, the CDR3 is TGTGCCAGCAGCTTAAAAGCGGGGGGGCCGGACATTCAGTACTTC. As protein: CASSLKAGGPDIQYF.

The chain couples TRBV18 to TRBJ1-5; D is ambiguous. Germline V lookup: CDR1 KGHSH, CDR2 LQKENI. With 0 bases removed from V and 4 bases from J, the gap between germline ends came to 16 bases. This CDR3 is 17 amino acids long. CDR3 nucleotides: TGTGCCAGCTCACCACCGCGGAACGGTCCCGATAATCAGCCCCAGCATTTT. The encoded protein is CASSPPRNGPDNQPQHF. Full variable domain (rest looked up from reference TRBV18 and TRBJ1-5): NAGVMQNPRHLVRRRGQEARLRCSPMKGHSHVYWYRQLPEEGLKFMVYLQKENIIDESGMPKERFSAEFPKEGPSILRIQQVVRGDSAAYFCASSPPRNGPDNQPQHFGDGTRLSIL.

The CDR3 DNA is TGTGCCAGCTCACCACCGAGAACATCAGCGGGGGGGCAATTTTACAATGAGCAGTTCTTC. Translated: CASSPPRTSAGGQFYNEQFF. The V call is TRBV18, the J call TRBJ2-1; 10 bases agree with TRBD2. The germline gives CDR1 KGHSH, CDR2 LQKENI. This CDR3 has 20 amino acids. J lost 4 bases, V lost 0 bases, and 15 bases had no gene match.

This clonotype has ten or more counts. V usage is TRBV7-9 and J usage is TRBJ1-5; TRBD1 aligns across 11 bases. With 3 bases clipped from V and 7 bases from J, the junction kept 5 bases outside the gene matches. Germline V gene lookup returns CDR1 SEHNR and CDR2 FQNEAQ (reference sequence). This CDR3 contains 15 residues. The CDR3 nucleotides read TGTGCCAGCAGCTTGGGGACAGGGGGTGGACAGCCCCAGCATTTT. Its translation is CASSLGTGGGQPQHF.

This chain connects TRBV24-1 to TRBJ1-5, with D possibly being TRBD1 (5 bases). Trimming cost V 6 bases and J 6 bases, with 11 bases left between them. The CDR3 is made up of 13 amino acids. CDR1 is KGHDR and CDR2 is SFDVKD in the germline V gene. This chain's CDR3 is CATSSGAGQPQHF. CDR3 sequence (DNA): TGTGCCACCAGTTCCGGGGCTGGTCAGCCCCAGCATTTT.

This clonotype has only one observation. The V gene is TRBV20-1, the J gene TRBJ1-2; a possible D gene is TRBD1 (6 bases). Germline CDR1 is DFQATT and CDR2 is SNEGSKA (reference sequence). The CDR3 has 12 amino acids. V dropped 6 bases and J dropped 6 bases, with 14 bases sitting between them. CDR3 sequence (DNA): TGCAGTGCCCCGAGGGGGGGTCATGGCTACACCTTC. Its protein product is CSAPRGGHGYTF.

The chain carries TRBV5-6 and TRBJ2-1, with TRBD2 matching 8 bases. Unmatched junction bases numbered 2, after V lost 4 bases and J lost 5 bases. This CDR3 contains 13 residues. Germline V gene data show CDR1 as SGHDT and CDR2 as YYEEEE. The CDR3 DNA sequence: TGTGCCAGCAGCCCACTAGCGGACAATGAGCAGTTCTTC. Its translation: CASSPLADNEQFF.

This clonotype has just a few counts. The chain has TRBV4-1 and TRBJ1-1; D not certain. The length of the CDR3 is 13 residues. The V end lost 7 bases, the J end lost 1 base, and 10 bases lay between the germline ends. Germline V gene lookup returns CDR1 MGHRA and CDR2 YSYEKL. The CDR3 DNA reads TGCGCCAGCACCCAGGAGCCGAACACTGAAGCTTTCTTT. It translates to CASTQEPNTEAFF.

J is TRBJ2-7 and V is TRBV10-3; tentative D call: TRBD1 (6 bases). Germline V gives CDR1 ENHRY, CDR2 SYGVKD. V lost 11 bases and J 3 bases, leaving 20 bases between the germline ends. The CDR3 totals 14 residues. The CDR3 here is CASRYRANNYEQYF. In DNA form, the CDR3 reads TGTGCCTCGAGGTACAGGGCAAACAACTACGAGCAGTACTTC.

The chain is built from TRBV12-3 or TRBV12-4 and TRBJ2-7; no firm D call. V lost 5 bases and J 3 bases, leaving 11 bases between the germline ends. The CDR3 contains 13 residues. In nucleotides, the CDR3 is TGTGCCAGCAGTAGAACACCGAGCTACGAGCAGTACGTC. As protein: CASSRTPSYEQYV.

The count of this clonotype is one. The chain uses TRBV6-1 and TRBJ2-1; possibly TRBD1 for D (5 bases). Between the trimmed V and J ends, which lost 4 bases and 8 bases, there was a span of 12 bases. The germline V gene encodes CDR1 MNHNS and CDR2 SASEGT. The CDR3 loop spans 13 amino acids. The CDR3, as DNA: TGTGCCAGCAGTGTCCTCAGGGTTCATGAGCAGTTCTTC. Translation: CASSVLRVHEQFF.

This clonotype was seen a handful of times. This chain joins TRBV6-5 and TRBJ1-3, with no clear D. CDR1 and CDR2 (germline): MNHEY, SVGAGI. CDR3 length equals 16 residues. Trimming took off 0 bases at V and 0 bases at J, with 9 bases between the two ends. The CDR3 sequence: CASSYSLESSGNTIYF. For the CDR3, the DNA is TGTGCCAGCAGTTACTCTCTAGAAAGCTCTGGAAACACCATATATTTT.

This clonotype came up a few times. The chain combines TRBV6-6 with TRBJ1-1; D perhaps matches TRBD1 (6 bases). CDR3 length: 14 amino acids. V lost 5 bases and J lost 1, with 11 bases in between. The germline V gene encodes CDR1 MNHNY and CDR2 SVGAGI (reference sequence). Here the CDR3 DNA reads TGTGCCAGCAGTATCCGGGACACGAACACTGAAGCTTTCTTT. Its translation is CASSIRDTNTEAFF.

This clonotype has a handful of counts. V is TRBV7-9 and J is TRBJ1-1; 7 nucleotides line up with TRBD1. CDR3 length: 14 residues. The germline V gene has CDR1 SEHNR and CDR2 FQNEAQ (reference sequence). After removal of 4 bases from V and 5 bases from J, the junction contained 7 bases not matched to a gene. CDR3 amino acids: CASSYSTGRTEAFF. CDR3 nucleotides: TGTGCCAGCAGCTACTCGACAGGGAGGACTGAAGCTTTCTTT.

This clonotype was seen a handful of times. The chain carries TRBV12-5 and TRBJ1-5, with D unresolved. Germline V gene lookup returns CDR1 LGHNT and CDR2 FRNRAP. CDR3 length: 15 residues. V was trimmed by 3 bases and J by 2 bases, leaving 11 bases between them. Here the CDR3 reads CASGFFPARNQPQHF. The DNA for the CDR3 is TGTGCTAGTGGTTTCTTCCCAGCCCGCAATCAGCCCCAGCATTTT.

The chain has TRBV6-1 and TRBJ1-1, with 8 bases fitting TRBD1. Germline V lookup: CDR1 MNHNS, CDR2 SASEGT. V shed 1 base, J shed 8 bases, and the junction held 9 bases outside the gene matches. CDR3 length: 15 residues. DNA for the CDR3: TGTGCCAGCAGTGAAGTGTGGACAGGGACTCCCGAAGCTTTCTTT. It encodes CASSEVWTGTPEAFF.

There are many counts of this clonotype. The chain recombines TRBV12-3 or TRBV12-4 with TRBJ1-5, with a possible D match to TRBD1 (5 bases). The V end was cut by 4 bases, the J end by 5 bases, with 18 bases between. The CDR3 extends over 16 amino acids. The CDR3 protein is CASSWDYELADQPQHF. Here the CDR3 DNA reads TGTGCCAGCAGTTGGGACTACGAACTGGCAGATCAGCCCCAGCATTTT.

This clonotype is a singleton in its sample. This sequence joins TRBV12-3 or TRBV12-4 and TRBJ2-5; D is undetermined. This CDR3 comprises 16 residues. V was clipped by 1 base and J by 2 bases, with 14 bases between them. CDR3 protein: CASSLDRLPTQETQYF. The CDR3 DNA is TGTGCCAGCAGTTTAGACCGGCTGCCCACACAAGAGACCCAGTACTTC.

The rearrangement links TRBV7-8 to TRBJ1-4, with a tentative D call TRBD1 (6 bases). The ends were cut back, 2 bases at V and 4 bases at J, with 14 bases in the middle. CDR3 length: 16 amino acids. CDR1 is SGHVS, CDR2 FQNEAQ, per germline. CDR3 sequence reads: CASSLKPRDINEKLFF. In DNA, the CDR3 is TGTGCCAGCAGCTTAAAACCCCGGGACATTAATGAAAAACTGTTTTTT.

The chain recombines TRBV7-9 with TRBJ2-1, with 12 bases fitting TRBD1. The V gene end was trimmed by 2 bases and the J gene end by 7 bases; junction bases not matched to a gene: 6. CDR3 length: 16 amino acids. CDR1 and CDR2 from the germline V gene are SEHNR and FQNEAQ (reference sequence). CDR3 sequence (DNA): TGTGCCAGCAGCTTACAGGGACAGGGGGCGCTTAATGAGCAGTTCTTC. As protein: CASSLQGQGALNEQFF.

The chain is built from TRBV6-6 and TRBJ2-1; 9 bases line up with TRBD1. Looked up from germline, CDR1 is MNHNY and CDR2 is SVGAGI (reference sequence). This CDR3 region has 15 residues. J was trimmed by 7 bases and V by 2 bases; bases with no gene match: 6. The CDR3 region has the DNA TGTGCCAGCAGTTACCAGGGACAGGGTAGGAATGAGCAGTTCTTC. Its translation is CASSYQGQGRNEQFF.

The gene calls are TRBV28 and TRBJ1-5, with no clear D. The CDR3 is made up of 15 amino acids. Germline assignment: CDR1 MDHEN and CDR2 SYDVKM. V gave up 2 bases and J gave up 1 base, with 9 bases separating them. CDR3 bases: TGTGCCAGCAGTTTAATCATGCAGAGCAATCAGCCCCAGCATTTT. Residues: CASSLIMQSNQPQHF. Looking up the rest from reference TRBV28 and TRBJ1-5 gives the full variable domain: DVKVTQSSRYLVKRTGEKVFLECVQDMDHENMFWYRQDPGLGLRLIYFSYDVKMKEKGDIPEGYSVSREKKERFSLILESASTNQTSMYLCASSLIMQSNQPQHFGDGTRLSIL.

CDR3 region: CASSEYRSGLDEQYF. The CDR3 DNA reads as TGTGCCAGCAGTGAATATCGGTCGGGATTAGACGAGCAGTACTTC. The rearrangement joins TRBV6-1 to TRBJ2-7; tentative D call: TRBD2 (5 bases). CDR3 length: 15 amino acids. V gave up 2 bases and J gave up 5 bases, with 16 bases separating them. Germline CDR1 is MNHNS and CDR2 is SASEGT.